The present entry profiles one TCR beta chain with its context. Germline V gene lookup returns CDR1 LNHDA and CDR2 SQIVND (reference sequence). Trimming pared 9 bases from V and 0 bases from J, leaving 11 bases between. This CDR3 spans 14 amino acids. The PCR was carried out with 60 Vbeta primers and 13 Jbeta primers. Using immunoSEQ multiplex PCR, the repertoire was profiled, and TCRdb retains in-frame clones only, with some absent. Of 100,000 to 150,000 clones detected, around 80% appear once; the ten largest clones hold 0.85% to 1.4%. The data were taken from a study of cytomegalovirus exposure and HLA in healthy donors. Study-wide background: Membership in the Caucasian-associated ancestry cluster was found for around four fifths of nearly 400 genotyped donors.

The TCR was taken from a woman aged 25-40 years in good health and CMV-seronegative. The V and J genes are TRBV19 and TRBJ2-2; no clear D gene. Sequenced sample: PBMCs. This CDR3 reads CASPPIPNTGELFF. In DNA, the CDR3 is TGTGCCAGCCCCCCAATTCCGAACACCGGGGAGCTGTTTTTT.